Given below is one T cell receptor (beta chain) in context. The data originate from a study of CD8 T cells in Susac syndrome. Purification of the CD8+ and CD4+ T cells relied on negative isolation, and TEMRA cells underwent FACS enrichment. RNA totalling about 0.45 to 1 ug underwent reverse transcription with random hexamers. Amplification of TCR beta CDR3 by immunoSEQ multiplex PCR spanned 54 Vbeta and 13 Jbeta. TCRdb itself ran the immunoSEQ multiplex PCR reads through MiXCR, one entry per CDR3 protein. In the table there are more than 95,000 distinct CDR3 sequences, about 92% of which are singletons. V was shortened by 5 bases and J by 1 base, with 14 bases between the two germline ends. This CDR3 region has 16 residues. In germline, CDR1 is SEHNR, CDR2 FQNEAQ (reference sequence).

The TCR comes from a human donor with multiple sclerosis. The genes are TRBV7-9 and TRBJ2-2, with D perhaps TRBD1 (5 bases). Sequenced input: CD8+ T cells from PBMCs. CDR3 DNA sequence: TGTGCCAGCAGCAAACCCAATAGGGGGAACACCGGGGAGCTGTTTTTT. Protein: CASSKPNRGNTGELFF.